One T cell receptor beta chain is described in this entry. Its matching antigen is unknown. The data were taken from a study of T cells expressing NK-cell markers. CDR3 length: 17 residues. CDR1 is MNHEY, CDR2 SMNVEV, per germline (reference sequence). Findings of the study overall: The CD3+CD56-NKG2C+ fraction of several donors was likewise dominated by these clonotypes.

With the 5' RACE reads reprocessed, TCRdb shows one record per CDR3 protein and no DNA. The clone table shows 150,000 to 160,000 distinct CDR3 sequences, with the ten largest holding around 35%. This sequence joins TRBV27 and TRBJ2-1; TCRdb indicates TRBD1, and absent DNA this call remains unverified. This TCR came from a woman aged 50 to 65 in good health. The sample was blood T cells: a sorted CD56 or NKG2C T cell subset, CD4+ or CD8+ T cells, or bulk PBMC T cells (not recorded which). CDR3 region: CASSLSVGDRGQDEQFF.